One sample yielded the 16 T cell receptor beta chains listed below, sequenced in a study of blood T cell repertoires in COVID-19. Assay used: immunoSEQ multiplex PCR; TCRdb lists only in-frame clones, some missing. The data show approximately 300,000 clones, roughly 90% seen once. The sample consisted of PBMCs or T cells enriched from blood (not recorded which). These receptors were collected from a woman in her 30s who had been exposed to COVID-19.

This clone was observed a single time. The chain employs TRBV11-2 and TRBJ2-1; D is undetermined. Germline V gene lookup returns CDR1 SGHAT and CDR2 FQNNGV. The CDR3 is made up of 13 amino acids. Trimming cost V 7 bases and J 6 bases, with 13 bases left between them. The DNA for the CDR3 is TGTGCCAGCACCTCCGTATGGCCCAATGAGCAGTTCTTC. Translated: CASTSVWPNEQFF.

The chain combines TRBV5-1 with TRBJ2-1; 14 positions agree with TRBD2. The V gene's germline CDR1 is SGHRS and CDR2 YFSETQ. This CDR3 is built from 16 residues. With V trimmed by 3 bases and J by 8 bases, 7 bases remained unmatched. As DNA, the CDR3 is TGCGCCAGCAGCTCCGGACTAGCGGGAGGATGGGATGAGCAGTTCTTC. It codes for CASSSGLAGGWDEQFF.

Comment on this clone: Other nucleotide sequences from this sample produce the same CDR3. The chain has TRBV10-3 and TRBJ1-3, with D uncertain. Trimming took off 3 bases at V and 0 bases at J, with 3 bases between the two ends. Germline V CDR1 and CDR2: ENHRY, SYGVKD. The length of the CDR3 is 13 residues. The CDR3 DNA reads TGTGCCATCAGTGACAGCTCTGGAAACACCATATATTTT. Translated, it gives CAISDSSGNTIYF.

The chain recombines TRBV5-8 with TRBJ1-5, with D tentatively TRBD1 (5 bases). The V gene lost 0 bases and the J gene lost 2 bases, with 9 bases spanning the gap. Germline V CDR1 and CDR2: SGHTS, YDEGEE. This CDR3 is built from 15 residues. CDR3 coding DNA: TGTGCCAGCAGCTTGGCGGGGGATCGCAATCAGCCCCAGCATTTT. Its translation is CASSLAGDRNQPQHF.

The chain carries TRBV9 and TRBJ1-2, with unresolved D. Germline V gene sequence: CDR1 SGDLS, CDR2 YYNGEE. V gave up 5 bases and J gave up 1 base, with 6 bases separating them. The CDR3 totals 12 residues. As DNA, the CDR3 is TGTGCCAGCAGAGGAGGTAACTATGGCTACACCTTC. Amino acid sequence: CASRGGNYGYTF.

The chain uses TRBV2 and TRBJ1-1; TRBD1 agrees at 7 bases. Germline V gene data show CDR1 as SNHLY and CDR2 as FYNNEI. The junction had 7 bases not matched to a gene; V was cut back by 6 bases and J by 12 bases. The CDR3 totals 11 residues. CDR3 residues: CASSADRPTFF. DNA for the CDR3: TGTGCCAGCAGCGCGGACAGGCCAACTTTCTTT.

The chain uses TRBV5-1 and TRBJ2-1, with a tentative D call TRBD2 (7 bases). The V gene lost 4 bases and the J gene lost 12 bases, with 17 bases spanning the gap. The CDR3 extends over 13 amino acids. CDR1 SGHRS and CDR2 YFSETQ come from the germline V gene. CDR3: CASSLTAGAWQFF. The CDR3 DNA reads TGCGCCAGCAGCCTCACTGCGGGGGCTTGGCAGTTCTTC.

This chain uses TRBV2 with TRBJ1-2; 9 nucleotides line up with TRBD1. Germline CDR1 is SNHLY and CDR2 is FYNNEI. V dropped 4 bases and J dropped 8; count of bases not matched to a gene: 8. The CDR3 length is 14 residues. The CDR3 region is CASSVDRGSGGYTF. The CDR3 coding sequence is TGTGCCAGCAGTGTTGACAGGGGGTCTGGAGGCTACACCTTC.

This clone has just one count. The chain recombines TRBV6-1 with TRBJ1-1; D is undetermined. The germline V gene encodes CDR1 MNHNS and CDR2 SASEGT. V lost 2 bases and J 5 bases, leaving 12 bases between the germline ends. This CDR3 contains 14 residues. The CDR3 spells CASSEFPEGTEAFF. The DNA for the CDR3 is TGTGCCAGCAGTGAATTCCCCGAGGGAACTGAAGCTTTCTTT.

V usage is TRBV5-6 and J usage is TRBJ2-1, with D unclear. Trimming shortened V by 0 bases and J by 5 bases, and 9 bases separated the two germline ends. The CDR3 length is 14 residues. Germline CDR1 SGHDT, CDR2 YYEEEE. CDR3 DNA sequence: TGTGCCAGCAGCTTGGTAGACGGAGACAATGAGCAGTTCTTC. Its translation is CASSLVDGDNEQFF.

The genes are TRBV6-5 and TRBJ2-2; maybe TRBD1 (5 bases). The CDR3 length is 16 residues. The V gene's germline CDR1 is MNHEY and CDR2 SVGAGI. V dropped 0 bases and J dropped 0 bases, with 8 bases sitting between them. CDR3: CASSYSMGPNTGELFF. The CDR3 DNA sequence: TGTGCCAGCAGTTACTCGATGGGGCCGAACACCGGGGAGCTGTTTTTT.

This clone has just a few counts. This chain joins TRBV5-1 and TRBJ2-2; 7 bases match TRBD2. The germline V gene encodes CDR1 SGHRS and CDR2 YFSETQ. The CDR3 covers 16 residues. The junction had 10 bases not matched to a gene; V was cut back by 3 bases and J by 5 bases. This CDR3 reads CASSSGSGVATGELFF. CDR3 nucleotides: TGCGCCAGCAGCTCCGGAAGCGGGGTTGCAACCGGGGAGCTGTTTTTT.

J is TRBJ2-6 and V is TRBV2; D may be TRBD2 (6 bases). Germline V gives CDR1 SNHLY, CDR2 FYNNEI. The CDR3 spans 14 residues. V gave up 8 bases and J gave up 0 bases, with 8 bases separating them. The CDR3 protein is CASLRDSGANVLTF. DNA of the CDR3: TGTGCCAGCTTGCGGGACTCTGGGGCCAACGTCCTGACTTTC. The complete variable domain, with remaining parts taken from reference TRBV2 and TRBJ2-6, reads EPEVTQTPSHQVTQMGQEVILRCVPISNHLYFYWYRQILGQKVEFLVSFYNNEISEKSEIFDDQFSVERPDGSNFTLKIRSTKLEDSAMYFCASLRDSGANVLTFGAGSRLTVL.

The rearrangement links TRBV5-1 to TRBJ2-5, with 9 bases aligning to TRBD2. This CDR3 contains 15 residues. Trimming took 0 bases from V and 5 from J; bases not matched to a gene: 5. Germline CDR1 reads SGHRS; CDR2 reads YFSETQ. CDR3 DNA sequence: TGCGCCAGCAGCTTGGCGGGGACTAGCAGTGAGACCCAGTACTTC. The encoded protein is CASSLAGTSSETQYF. Using reference TRBV5-1 and TRBJ2-5 for the parts outside the CDR3, the full variable domain is KAGVTQTPRYLIKTRGQQVTLSCSPISGHRSVSWYQQTPGQGLQFLFEYFSETQRNKGNFPGRFSGRQFSNSRSEMNVSTLELGDSALYLCASSLAGTSSETQYFGPGTRLLVL.

The chain combines TRBV18 with TRBJ2-3, with no clear D. Germline loops: CDR1 KGHSH, CDR2 LQKENI. This CDR3 region has 13 residues. With 0 bases removed from V and 4 bases from J, the gap between germline ends came to 5 bases. This CDR3 is CASSPPGADTQYF. DNA of the CDR3: TGTGCCAGCTCACCACCGGGCGCAGATACGCAGTATTTT.

The V and J genes are TRBV3-1 (or the pseudogene TRBV3-2) and TRBJ1-4, with TRBD1 matching 7 bases. The germline CDR1 and CDR2 sequences are LGHDT and YNNKEL (reference sequence). The CDR3 is 17 amino acids. V trimming: 0 bases; J trimming: 8 bases; junction bases outside the gene matches: 12. The CDR3 region is CASSQDSLHRGREKLFF. CDR3 DNA sequence: TGTGCCAGCAGCCAAGATTCTTTACACAGGGGACGGGAAAAACTGTTTTTT.